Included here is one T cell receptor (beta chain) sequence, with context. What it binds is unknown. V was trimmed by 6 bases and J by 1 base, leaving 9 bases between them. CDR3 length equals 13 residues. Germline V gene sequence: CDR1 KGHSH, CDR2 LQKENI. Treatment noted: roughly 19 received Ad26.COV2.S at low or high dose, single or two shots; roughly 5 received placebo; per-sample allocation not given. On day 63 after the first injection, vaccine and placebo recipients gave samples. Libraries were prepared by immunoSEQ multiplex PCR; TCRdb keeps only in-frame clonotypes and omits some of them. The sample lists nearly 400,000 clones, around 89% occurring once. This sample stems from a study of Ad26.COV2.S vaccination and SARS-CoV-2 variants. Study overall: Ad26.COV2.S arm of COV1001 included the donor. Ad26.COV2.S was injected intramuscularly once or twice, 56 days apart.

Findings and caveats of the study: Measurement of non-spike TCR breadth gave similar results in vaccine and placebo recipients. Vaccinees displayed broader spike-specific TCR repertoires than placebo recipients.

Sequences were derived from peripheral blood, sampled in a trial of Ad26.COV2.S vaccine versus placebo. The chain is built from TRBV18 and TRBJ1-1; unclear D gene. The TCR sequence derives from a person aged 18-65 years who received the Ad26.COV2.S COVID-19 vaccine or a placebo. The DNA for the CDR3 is TGTGCCAGCTCGTTGCAGTGGAACACTGAAGCTTTCTTT. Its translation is CASSLQWNTEAFF. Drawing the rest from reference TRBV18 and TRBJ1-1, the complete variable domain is NAGVMQNPRHLVRRRGQEARLRCSPMKGHSHVYWYRQLPEEGLKFMVYLQKENIIDESGMPKERFSAEFPKEGPSILRIQQVVRGDSAAYFCASSLQWNTEAFFGQGTRLTVV.